This TCR beta chain was profiled in a study of early T cells in non-severe SARS-CoV-2 infection. Study information: Unsorted whole blood bulk RNA was sequenced, with unpaired chains.

With regard to this clonotype: The antigen remains unidentified.

Whole-study results and caveats: VDJdb matching, biased toward anti-spike CD8 responses, missed private and CD4 specificities.

cDNA molecules, individually, were tagged with unique molecular identifiers. TCRdb re-derived calls from the 5' RACE reads in MiXCR, one entry per CDR3 protein. The sample holds 45,000 to 65,000 distinct CDR3 sequences, more than 10% seen once. The sequence was obtained from an adult who was a healthcare worker with PCR-confirmed SARS-CoV-2 infection or an uninfected control (not recorded which). The sequenced sample was whole blood, obtained at baseline.

The chain's CDR3 is CASSTGLGGLTDTQYF. The CDR3 region has the DNA TGTGCCAGCAGTACGGGACTGGGGGGACTCACAGATACGCAGTATTTT. The chain couples TRBV7-2 to TRBJ2-3; tentative D call: TRBD2 (6 bases). Germline assignment: CDR1 SGHTA and CDR2 FQGNSA. Trimming pared 6 bases from V and 2 bases from J, leaving 18 bases between. This CDR3 has 16 residues.